Listed below are T cell receptor beta chains from one sample, sequenced in a study of shared clonotypes between healthy human individuals. Repertoires were generated with immunoSEQ multiplex PCR, while TCRdb's copy carries only in-frame clones and drops some. The sample carries more than 600,000 clones, under 95% recorded once. Sequencing input: naive CD8+ T cells sorted from blood. The receptors originated from a man aged 25 to 40 in good health. CDR3s include the opening cysteine and the closing phenylalanine or tryptophan. The D gene is left open where the match is weak. Only some rows state a clone size, as once, few, many or a class for expanded clones.

V: TRBV7-8
J: TRBJ2-3
D: NA
size: NA
CDR3: CASSYTYNYTDTQYF
DNA: TGTGCCAGCAGTTATACGTATAACTACACAGATACGCAGTATTTT

V: TRBV7-8
J: TRBJ1-1
D: NA
size: few
CDR3: CASSLALKGAEAFF
DNA: TGTGCCAGCAGCTTAGCGCTGAAGGGTGCGGAAGCTTTCTTT

V: TRBV6-1
J: TRBJ2-3
D: NA
size: NA
CDR3: CASSGVWDTQYF
DNA: TGTGCCAGCAGTGGGGTATGGGATACGCAGTATTTT

V: TRBV28
J: TRBJ1-1
D: NA
size: NA
CDR3: CASSTQGPEAFF
DNA: TGTGCCAGCAGTACCCAGGGGCCTGAAGCTTTCTTT

V: TRBV7-7
J: TRBJ2-1
D: NA
size: once
CDR3: CASSLDDLNEQFF
DNA: TGTGCCAGCAGCTTGGACGATCTCAATGAGCAGTTCTTC

V: TRBV7-9
J: TRBJ2-7
D: NA
size: NA
CDR3: CASSQQGSSYEQYF
DNA: TGTGCCAGCAGTCAACAGGGCAGCTCCTACGAGCAGTACTTC

V: TRBV7-9
J: TRBJ1-1
D: NA
size: NA
CDR3: CASSALHRETEAFF
DNA: TGTGCCAGCAGCGCCCTACACAGGGAGACTGAAGCTTTCTTT

V: TRBV7-9
J: TRBJ2-7
D: NA
size: NA
CDR3: CASSQSTKVEYEQYF
DNA: TGTGCCAGCAGCCAAAGCACGAAGGTTGAGTACGAGCAGTACTTC

V: TRBV11-2
J: TRBJ2-5
D: NA
size: NA
CDR3: CASSPTGSETQYF
DNA: TGTGCCAGCAGCCCTACAGGGAGTGAGACCCAGTACTTC

V: TRBV27
J: TRBJ2-3
D: TRBD2
size: once
CDR3: CASSSRTTSGRADPNTQYF
DNA: TGTGCCAGCAGTTCCCGAACGACTAGCGGGAGGGCCGATCCCAATACGCAGTATTTT

V: TRBV7-8
J: TRBJ2-2
D: TRBD2
size: NA
CDR3: CASSPKAGVAGELFF
DNA: TGTGCCAGCAGCCCGAAAGCGGGAGTCGCCGGGGAGCTGTTTTTT

V: TRBV6-1
J: TRBJ1-1
D: TRBD1
size: NA
CDR3: CASSGWRDQGVTEAFF
DNA: TGTGCCAGCAGTGGATGGAGGGACCAGGGGGTGACTGAAGCTTTCTTT

V: TRBV7-9
J: TRBJ2-5
D: NA
size: NA
CDR3: CASSLLSRSPYETQYF
DNA: TGTGCCAGCAGCTTACTGAGTCGGAGTCCGTACGAGACCCAGTACTTC

V: TRBV9
J: TRBJ1-1
D: NA
size: NA
CDR3: CASSDSDRQAFF
DNA: TGTGCCAGCAGCGACTCAGACAGACAAGCTTTCTTT

V: TRBV15
J: TRBJ1-5
D: NA
size: NA
CDR3: CATSRDLTGNQPQHF
DNA: TGTGCCACCAGCAGAGATTTAACAGGGAATCAGCCCCAGCATTTT

V: TRBV5-4
J: TRBJ2-4
D: NA
size: NA
CDR3: CASSFGAIQYF
DNA: TGTGCCAGCAGCTTCGGGGCCATTCAGTACTTC

V: TRBV5-1
J: TRBJ1-1
D: NA
size: NA
CDR3: CASSLTGVTEAFF
DNA: TGCGCCAGCAGCTTGACGGGTGTCACTGAAGCTTTCTTT

V: TRBV11-2
J: TRBJ2-5
D: TRBD1
size: NA
CDR3: CASSLASTGAETQYF
DNA: TGTGCCAGCAGCTTAGCCTCCACAGGGGCGGAGACCCAGTACTTC

V: TRBV9
J: TRBJ1-1
D: TRBD1
size: NA
CDR3: CASSDTGGPAAEAFF
DNA: TGTGCCAGCAGCGATACAGGGGGCCCGGCGGCTGAAGCTTTCTTT

V: TRBV7-9
J: TRBJ2-5
D: NA
size: NA
CDR3: CASSSWETQYF
DNA: TGTGCCAGCAGTTCCTGGGAGACCCAGTACTTC

V: TRBV9
J: TRBJ2-1
D: TRBD2
size: NA
CDR3: CASSVEAALALNSEQFF
DNA: TGTGCCAGCAGCGTAGAGGCGGCACTAGCGCTGAATAGTGAGCAGTTCTTC

V: TRBV9
J: TRBJ2-7
D: TRBD1
size: NA
CDR3: CASSVEGQRASEQYF
DNA: TGTGCCAGCAGCGTAGAGGGACAGCGCGCTAGCGAGCAGTACTTC

V: TRBV7-2
J: TRBJ2-3
D: TRBD1
size: NA
CDR3: CASSDSPGGPEDTQYF
DNA: TGTGCCAGCAGCGATAGTCCAGGGGGACCAGAGGATACGCAGTATTTT